This T cell receptor (beta chain) was sequenced during a study of T cell changes during pregnancy in multiple sclerosis. Germline loops: CDR1 LGHNA, CDR2 YNFKEQ. Losses at the gene ends were 0 bases for V and 3 bases for J; bases not matched to a gene: 15. The CDR3 covers 19 residues. Assay used: immunoSEQ multiplex PCR; TCRdb lists only in-frame clones, some missing. This sample has 61,000 or so clones, with approximately 92% found just once. The sample consisted of CD4+ T cells from peripheral blood mononuclear cells, taken before pregnancy. The J gene is TRBJ2-7, the V gene TRBV4-2, with TRBD1 matching over 9 bases. This receptor was identified in a female donor with multiple sclerosis, enrolled in a pregnancy study. The CDR3 loop reads CASSQDRGTGSRELYEQYF. As DNA, the CDR3 is TGTGCCAGCAGCCAAGATCGAGGGACAGGGAGTCGGGAGCTCTACGAGCAGTACTTC.